One sample yielded the 5 T cell receptor beta chains listed below, sequenced in a study of T-cell reconstitution after alpha-beta-depleted transplantation in children. Unique molecular identifiers were incorporated during preparation of the TCRbeta library. TCRdb analysed the PCR reads with MiXCR anew, one entry per CDR3 protein. The sample lists a few hundred thousand distinct CDR3 sequences, under 15% occurring once. Here the sequenced sample was PBMCs, mostly from graft donor cells, taken 360 days after TCRalphabeta/CD19-depleted stem cell transplant. These receptors originate from a male patient younger than 18 who had a stem cell transplant for acute myeloid leukemia, so the T cells may come from the graft donor.

This clonotype was seen more than once but under ten times. The V call is TRBV7-8, the J call TRBJ1-2; D possibly corresponds to TRBD1 (5 bases). V dropped 8 bases and J dropped 5 bases, with 12 bases sitting between them. Germline V lookup: CDR1 SGHVS, CDR2 FQNEAQ. CDR3 length: 12 residues. The CDR3 bases are TGTGCCAGCTGGGGGGGGTTGTATGGCTACACCTTC. It specifies CASWGGLYGYTF. Full variable domain (missing parts from reference TRBV7-8 and TRBJ1-2): GAGVSQSPRYKVAKRGQDVALRCDPISGHVSLFWYQQALGQGPEFLTYFQNEAQLDKSGLPSDRFFAERPEGSVSTLKIQRTQQEDSAVYLCASWGGLYGYTFGSGTRLTVV.

V is TRBV28 and J is TRBJ1-4; D gene unclear. Per germline, CDR1 MDHEN and CDR2 SYDVKM. This CDR3 is 13 amino acids long. V was trimmed by 6 bases and J by 4 bases, leaving 9 bases between them. In DNA, the CDR3 is TGTGCCAGCAGCCCGGGCCTTAATGAAAAACTGTTTTTT. It encodes CASSPGLNEKLFF.

To note about this clonotype: No DNA is shown, since the ends of the CDR3 on it are uncertain; the CDR3 is the one TCRdb lists. This sequence joins TRBV20-1 and TRBJ2-5; the D call of TRBD1 is as the table states it, not checked on the DNA. Including both end residues, the CDR3 is 15 amino acids long. Germline-derived CDR1 and CDR2 are DFQATT and SNEGSKA (reference sequence). The CDR3 reads CSARAPLRAGETQYF.

CDR3 loop: CASGQGQTYEQYF. The DNA for the CDR3 is TGCGCCAGCGGACAGGGGCAAACCTACGAGCAGTACTTC. J is TRBJ2-7 and V is TRBV5-1; TRBD1 agrees at 9 bases. From germline, CDR1 is SGHRS and CDR2 YFSETQ. The CDR3 runs to 13 residues. V shed 7 bases and J 2 bases; nucleotides not matched to a gene: 4.

This clonotype showed up many times. This chain uses TRBV25-1 with TRBJ1-1; D might be TRBD1 (5 bases). The CDR3 contains 11 residues. Germline V gene sequence: CDR1 MGHDK, CDR2 SYGVNS. V dropped 5 bases and J dropped 9 bases, with 10 bases sitting between them. CDR3 bases: TGTGCCAGCAGTAAGGGGCTACAAGCTTTCTTT. This codes for CASSKGLQAFF. The variable domain in full, with the rest retrieved from reference TRBV25-1 and TRBJ1-1, is EADIYQTPRYLVIGTGKKITLECSQTMGHDKMYWYQQDPGMELHLIHYSYGVNSTEKGDLSSESTVSRIRTEHFPLTLESARPSHTSQYLCASSKGLQAFFGQGTRLTVV.